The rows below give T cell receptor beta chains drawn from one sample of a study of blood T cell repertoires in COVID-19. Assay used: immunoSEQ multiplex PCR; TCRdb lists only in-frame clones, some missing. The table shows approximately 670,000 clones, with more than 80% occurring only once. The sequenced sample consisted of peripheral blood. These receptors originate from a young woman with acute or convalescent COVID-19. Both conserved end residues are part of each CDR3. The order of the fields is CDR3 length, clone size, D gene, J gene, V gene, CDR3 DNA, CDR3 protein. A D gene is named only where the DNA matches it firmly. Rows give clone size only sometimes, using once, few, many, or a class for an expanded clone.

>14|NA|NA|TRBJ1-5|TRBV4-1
TGCGCCAGCAGCCAAGTGTCACCGGGGCAGCCCCAGCATTTT
CASSQVSPGQPQHF
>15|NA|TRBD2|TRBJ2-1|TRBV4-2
TGTGCCAGCAGCCAGGAGGGACTAGCGGGGAATGAGCAGTTCTTC
CASSQEGLAGNEQFF
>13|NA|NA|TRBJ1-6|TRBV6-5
TGTGCCAGTACAGGCGGTTTAAATTCACCCCTCCACTTT
CASTGGLNSPLHF
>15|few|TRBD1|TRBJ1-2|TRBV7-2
TGTGCCAGCAGCTTAGGTCTTGAGGGGGCGGGTGGCTACACCTTC
CASSLGLEGAGGYTF
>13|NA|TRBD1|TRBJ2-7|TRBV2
TGTGCCAGCAGAGACAGGGGACTCTCCGAGCAGTACTTC
CASRDRGLSEQYF
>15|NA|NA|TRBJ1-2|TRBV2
TGTGCCAGCAGCGAGGGTCGGGGAAGGAACTATGGCTACACCTTC
CASSEGRGRNYGYTF
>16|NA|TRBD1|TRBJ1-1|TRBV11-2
TGTGCCAGCAGCCCTAGACAGGGGGCAAGGAACACTGAAGCTTTCTTT
CASSPRQGARNTEAFF
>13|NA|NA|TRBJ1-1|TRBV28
TGTGCCAGCAGTTTAGTCCGGGACACTGAAGCTTTCTTT
CASSLVRDTEAFF
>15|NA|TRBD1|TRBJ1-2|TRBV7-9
TGTGCCAGCAGCCTACCCTTCGACAGGGCCTATGGCTACACCTTC
CASSLPFDRAYGYTF
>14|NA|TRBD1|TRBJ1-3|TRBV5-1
TGCGCCAGCAGCCCCACAGGGGACGGAAACACCATATATTTT
CASSPTGDGNTIYF
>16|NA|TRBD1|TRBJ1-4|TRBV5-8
TGTGCCAGCAGCCTAGGACAGGGGACAACTAATGAAAAACTGTTTTTT
CASSLGQGTTNEKLFF
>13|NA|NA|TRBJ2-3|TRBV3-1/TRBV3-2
TGTGCCAGCAGCCATCCGGGAACAGATACGCAGTATTTT
CASSHPGTDTQYF
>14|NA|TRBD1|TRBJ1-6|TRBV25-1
TGTGCCAGCAGTGAATCAGGGGGTGGTTCACCCCTCCACTTT
CASSESGGGSPLHF
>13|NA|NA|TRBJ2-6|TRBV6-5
TGTGCCAGCCGCCCCCCAGGGGCGATCGTCCTGACTTTC
CASRPPGAIVLTF
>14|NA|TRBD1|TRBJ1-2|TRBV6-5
TGTGCCAGCACCATGGGACAGGGAGCTTCTGGCTACACCTTC
CASTMGQGASGYTF
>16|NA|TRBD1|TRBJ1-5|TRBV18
TGTGCCAGCTCACCCGAGACAGGGGGCGTCCGGCAGCCCCAGCATTTT
CASSPETGGVRQPQHF
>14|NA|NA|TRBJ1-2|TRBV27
TGTGCCAGCAGCCCAAACGGAGGGAACTATGGCTACACCTTC
CASSPNGGNYGYTF
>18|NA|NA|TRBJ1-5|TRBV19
TGTGCCAGTACCAAACGGAAGGGGGGGAAGAGTAACAATCAGCCCCAGCATTTT
CASTKRKGGKSNNQPQHF
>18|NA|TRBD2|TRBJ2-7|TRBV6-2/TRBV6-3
TGTGCCAGCAGTTACCCCTCCTCCCTAGCGGGGTACTCCTACGAGCAGTACTTC
CASSYPSSLAGYSYEQYF
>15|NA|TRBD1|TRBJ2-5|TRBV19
TGTGCCAGTAGTACTGGGACAGGGGTGGTTGAGACCCAGTACTTC
CASSTGTGVVETQYF
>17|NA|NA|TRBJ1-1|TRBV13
TGTGCCAGCAGCTTAGGAGGTGGGGAGAACATGAACACTGAAGCTTTCTTT
CASSLGGGENMNTEAFF
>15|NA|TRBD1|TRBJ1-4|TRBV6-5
TGTGCCAGCAGATCCGGGACAGTAACTAATGAAAAACTGTTTTTT
CASRSGTVTNEKLFF
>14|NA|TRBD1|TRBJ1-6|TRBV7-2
TGTGCCAGCAGCCAGACAGGGGGAAATTCACCCCTCCACTTT
CASSQTGGNSPLHF
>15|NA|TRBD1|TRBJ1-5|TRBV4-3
TGCGCCAGCAGCCGCGGGACAGATAGCAATCAGCCCCAGCATTTT
CASSRGTDSNQPQHF
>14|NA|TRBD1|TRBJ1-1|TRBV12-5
TGTGCTAGTTCTGACAGGGGAGTGGGCACTGAAGCTTTCTTT
CASSDRGVGTEAFF
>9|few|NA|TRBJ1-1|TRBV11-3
TGTGCCAGCAGCTCCCTTACTTTCTTT
CASSSLTFF
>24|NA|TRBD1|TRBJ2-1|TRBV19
TGTGCCAGTAGTATAGAGGGGACAGGGGGCGGTTGGTTTCCCTCCGCTAGCTCCTACAATGAGCAGTTCTTC
CASSIEGTGGGWFPSASSYNEQFF
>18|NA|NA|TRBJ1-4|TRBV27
TGTGCCAGCAGTTTATCCTGGAAAGTGGACAGCCCTAGGGAAAAACTGTTTTTT
CASSLSWKVDSPREKLFF
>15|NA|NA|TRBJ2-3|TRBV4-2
TGTGCCAGCTCCCGATGGGGGGGGGCGAGAGATACGCAGTATTTT
CASSRWGGARDTQYF
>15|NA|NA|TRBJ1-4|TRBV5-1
TGCGCCAGCAGCTTGAGCTCGAAAAATAATGAAAAACTGTTTTTT
CASSLSSKNNEKLFF
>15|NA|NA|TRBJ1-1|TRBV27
TGTGCCAGCAGTTCAGGGGTTCTCTGGAACACTGAAGCTTTCTTT
CASSSGVLWNTEAFF
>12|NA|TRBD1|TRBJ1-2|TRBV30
TGTGCCTGGATGCAGGGGGACTATGGCTACACCTTC
CAWMQGDYGYTF
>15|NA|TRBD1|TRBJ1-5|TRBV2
TGTGCCAGCAGGGGGGACAGGCTTAGCAATCAGCCCCAGCATTTT
CASRGDRLSNQPQHF
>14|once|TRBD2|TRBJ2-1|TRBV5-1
TGCGCCAGCAGCTCTAGCGGGAGGCTCAATGAGCAGTTCTTC
CASSSSGRLNEQFF
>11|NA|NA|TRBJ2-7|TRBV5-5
TGTGCCAGCAGCTTGGGACTCGAGCAGTACTTC
CASSLGLEQYF
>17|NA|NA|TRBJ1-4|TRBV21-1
TGTGCCAGCAGCAAGTCTCTTATTGAACAAACTAATGAAAAACTGTTTTTT
CASSKSLIEQTNEKLFF
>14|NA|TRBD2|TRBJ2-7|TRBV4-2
TGTGCCAGCAGCACCAGCGGGGCATCCTACGAGCAGTACTTC
CASSTSGASYEQYF
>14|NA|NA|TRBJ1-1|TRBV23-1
TGCGCCAGCAGTCAAATCTGGGCGAGGGCCGGAACTTTCTTT
CASSQIWARAGTFF
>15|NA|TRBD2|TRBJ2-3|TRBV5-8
TGTGCCAGCAGCTTATGGGGGACTAGCGACGATACGCAGTATTTT
CASSLWGTSDDTQYF
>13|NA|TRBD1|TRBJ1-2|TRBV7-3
TGTGCCAGCAGCGCCGGGACAGGGGATGGCTACACCTTC
CASSAGTGDGYTF
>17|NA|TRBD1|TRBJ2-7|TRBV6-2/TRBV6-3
TGTGCCAGCAGTTACCGTATGACAGGGGGTCAAACCTACGAGCAGTACTTC
CASSYRMTGGQTYEQYF
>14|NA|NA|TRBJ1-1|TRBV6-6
TGTGCCAGCAATCCAGGACTTCGGAACACTGAAGCTTTCTTT
CASNPGLRNTEAFF
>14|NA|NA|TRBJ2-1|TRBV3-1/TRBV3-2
TGTGCCAGCAGCCAAGACGGCAGGGTGGGTGAGCAGTTCTTC
CASSQDGRVGEQFF
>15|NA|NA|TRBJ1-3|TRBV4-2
TGTGCCAGCAGCCAAGAACTGAGCTCTGGAAACACCATATATTTT
CASSQELSSGNTIYF
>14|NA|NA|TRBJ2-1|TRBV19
TGTGCCAGTAGTATCGCGTCCGGCTACAATGAGCAGTTCTTC
CASSIASGYNEQFF
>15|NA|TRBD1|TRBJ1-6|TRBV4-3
TGCGCCAGCAGCCTCGGGACAGGCTTGGATTCACCCCTCCACTTT
CASSLGTGLDSPLHF
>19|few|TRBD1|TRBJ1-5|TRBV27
TGTGCCAGCAGTTTATCGAGGGGGGGACAGGGGACGTTAAATCAGCCCCAGCATTTT
CASSLSRGGQGTLNQPQHF
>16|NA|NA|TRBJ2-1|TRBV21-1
TGTGCCAGCAACCACGACAGGGTCGCTAGGGACAATGAGCAGTTCTTC
CASNHDRVARDNEQFF
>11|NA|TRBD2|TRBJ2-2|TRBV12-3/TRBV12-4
TGTGCCAGCGGACTAGCGGGGGAGCTGTTTTTT
CASGLAGELFF
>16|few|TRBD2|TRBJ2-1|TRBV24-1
TGTGCCACCAGTGACCCCCGGGCCGGGACTAGCAAGGAGCAGTTCTTC
CATSDPRAGTSKEQFF
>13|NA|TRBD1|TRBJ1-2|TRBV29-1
TGCAGCGTTGAACCGGGACAGGGTTATGGTTACACCTTC
CSVEPGQGYGYTF
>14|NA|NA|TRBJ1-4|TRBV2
TGTGCCAGCAGTCTCGGGGGTGGGGATGAAAAACTGTTTTTT
CASSLGGGDEKLFF